One and the same sample provided the 3 T cell receptor beta chains below, sequenced in a study of shared clonotypes between healthy human individuals. The assay was immunoSEQ multiplex PCR, and TCRdb's table has in-frame clones only and misses some. The sample shows about 2,200,000 clones, about 92% of them seen only once. Naive CD8 cells lacked CD45RO and underwent positive selection for CCR7, leaving out terminally differentiated effector memory CD45RA+ cells. The sequenced sample consisted of naive CD8+ T cells from PBMCs. These receptor sequences come from a man aged 18 to 30 in good health. Some clones in this sample may be carry-over from other donors' samples.

J is TRBJ1-3 and V is TRBV10-3; 7 bases agree with TRBD1. CDR1 is ENHRY and CDR2 is SYGVKD in the germline V gene. This CDR3 has 16 amino acids. V was pared by 6 bases and J by 4 bases, with 12 bases of the junction left unmatched. The CDR3: CAISTPTGVGGNTIYF. The CDR3 DNA is TGTGCCATCAGCACTCCAACAGGGGTTGGGGGAAACACCATATATTTT.

The chain couples TRBV27 to TRBJ2-7, with D tentatively TRBD1 or TRBD2 (5 bases each). V was trimmed by 6 bases and J by 7 bases, leaving 16 bases between them. Germline loops: CDR1 MNHEY, CDR2 SMNVEV (reference sequence). This CDR3 is 13 amino acids long. The CDR3 loop reads CASSPGYPGEQYF. Written as DNA, the CDR3 is TGTGCCAGCAGCCCAGGGTATCCGGGGGAGCAGTACTTC.

The V call is TRBV27, the J call TRBJ2-2; 10 bases match TRBD2. CDR3 length equals 17 residues. Trimming took 4 bases from V and 5 from J; bases not matched to a gene: 10. The germline V gene encodes CDR1 MNHEY and CDR2 SMNVEV (reference sequence). The DNA of the CDR3 is TGTGCCAGCAGTTCCTCCCAACTAGCGGGGTCAACCGGGGAGCTGTTTTTT. Amino acids: CASSSSQLAGSTGELFF.